The 30 T cell receptor beta chains below come from one sample, sequenced in a study of blood T cell repertoires in COVID-19. Clones were read by immunoSEQ multiplex PCR, and TCRdb kept only the in-frame ones, dropping some. The table includes roughly 97,000 clones, just over 90% detected once. Material: peripheral blood. Receptor source: a man in his 60s with acute or convalescent COVID-19.

The CDR3 DNA reads as TGTGCCTGGAGTGTCCCACATTCGGGGGGAACTGAAGCTTTCTTT. Translating gives CAWSVPHSGGTEAFF. The V gene is TRBV30, the J gene TRBJ1-1; D might be TRBD1 (5 bases). The CDR3 extends over 15 amino acids. With 0 bases removed from V and 5 bases from J, the gap between germline ends came to 16 bases. In germline, CDR1 is GTSNPN, CDR2 SVGIG (reference sequence). The entire variable domain, with the rest obtained from reference TRBV30 and TRBJ1-1, is as follows: SQTIHQWPATLVQPVGSPLSLECTVEGTSNPNLYWYRQAAGRGLQLLFYSVGIGQISSEVPQNLSASRPQDRQFILSSKKLLLSDSGFYLCAWSVPHSGGTEAFFGQGTRLTVV.

This clone was recorded once. This chain connects TRBV11-2 to TRBJ2-3, with 13 bases matching TRBD2. The CDR3 spans 18 residues. In germline, CDR1 is SGHAT, CDR2 FQNNGV. J lost 1 base, V lost 0 bases, and 4 bases had no gene match. Written as DNA, the CDR3 is TGTGCCAGCAGCTTAGAACTAGCGGGGGGGCTACGCACAGATACGCAGTATTTT. The encoded protein is CASSLELAGGLRTDTQYF.

This chain connects TRBV2 to TRBJ1-6, with D tentatively TRBD1 (6 bases). The CDR3 runs to 13 residues. Trimming removed 10 bases at V and 7 bases at J, with 14 bases between. Germline loops: CDR1 SNHLY, CDR2 FYNNEI. The CDR3 bases are TGTGCCACTAACAGGGTAACGAATTCACCCCTCCACTTT. This gives the protein CATNRVTNSPLHF.

The CDR3 is CASSPGRTGGTGELFF. Here the CDR3 DNA reads TGTGCCAGCAGTCCAGGCAGGACAGGGGGGACCGGGGAGCTGTTTTTT. The gene calls are TRBV27 and TRBJ2-2; TRBD1 matches 10 bases. V dropped 5 bases and J dropped 5; count of bases not matched to a gene: 8. Germline V CDR1 and CDR2: MNHEY, SMNVEV (reference sequence). This CDR3 spans 16 amino acids.

This clone was seen only once. The chain links TRBV3-1 (or the pseudogene TRBV3-2) to TRBJ1-5, with 7 bases matching TRBD1. The V and J ends lost 4 bases and 0 bases, in that order; junction bases with no gene match: 12. Germline values: CDR1 LGHDT, CDR2 YNNKEL (reference sequence). There are 18 residues in the CDR3. In nucleotides, the CDR3 is TGTGCCAGCAGCCGACCACCGGGACAGTTATTTAGCAATCAGCCCCAGCATTTT. As protein: CASSRPPGQLFSNQPQHF.

The chain combines TRBV28 with TRBJ2-3; 10 bases align to TRBD1. The trim removed 5 bases at V and 5 bases at J, leaving 7 bases unmatched. Germline V lookup: CDR1 MDHEN, CDR2 SYDVKM. CDR3 length: 15 residues. CDR3 loop: CASSGRGQGQDTQYF. In DNA form, the CDR3 reads TGTGCCAGCAGTGGTAGGGGACAGGGGCAAGATACGCAGTATTTT.

This chain joins TRBV6-1 and TRBJ2-7; 8 bases agree with TRBD1. From germline, CDR1 is MNHNS and CDR2 SASEGT. The CDR3 is 16 residues long. With 3 bases clipped from V and 4 bases from J, the junction kept 11 bases outside the gene matches. The CDR3 sequence is CASSEGRGQPRYEQYV. CDR3 in DNA: TGTGCCAGCAGTGAGGGCAGGGGGCAACCTAGGTACGAGCAGTACGTC.

The rearrangement uses TRBV7-2 and TRBJ1-1; 8 bases align to TRBD1. Germline-derived CDR1 and CDR2 are SGHTA and FQGNSA. J lost 0 bases, V lost 5 bases, and 11 bases had no gene match. There are 17 residues in the CDR3. The CDR3 loop reads CASSLIQGGKMNTEAFF. The CDR3 nucleotides are TGTGCCAGCAGCCTCATACAGGGGGGAAAAATGAACACTGAAGCTTTCTTT.

V usage is TRBV3-1 (or the pseudogene TRBV3-2) and J usage is TRBJ1-3, with D perhaps matching TRBD1 (6 bases). The CDR3 has 15 amino acids. V lost 6 bases to trimming and J lost 2 bases, with 14 bases between them. Germline loops: CDR1 LGHDT, CDR2 YNNKEL (reference sequence). The CDR3 protein is CASSLIQGTGNTIYF. CDR3 DNA: TGTGCCAGCAGTCTTATACAGGGCACTGGAAACACCATATATTTT.

The V and J genes are TRBV7-2 and TRBJ1-6; no clear D gene. Trimming took off 5 bases at V and 10 bases at J, with 12 bases between the two ends. The CDR3 is 13 amino acids. CDR1 is SGHTA and CDR2 is FQGNSA in the germline V gene. CDR3 amino acids: CASSLSNGSPLHF. Here the CDR3 DNA reads TGTGCCAGCAGCCTAAGCAACGGGTCACCCCTCCACTTT.

The CDR3 nucleotides are TGTGCCATCAGTGAGTTGGGACAGGGGGACGGGACTGAAGCTTTCTTT. The encoded protein is CAISELGQGDGTEAFF. The chain uses TRBV10-3 and TRBJ1-1, with 11 bases aligning to TRBD1. V lost 1 base and J lost 5; bases outside the gene matches: 6. Germline assignment: CDR1 ENHRY and CDR2 SYGVKD. This CDR3 has 16 residues.

The genes are TRBV18 and TRBJ1-3; D not resolved. Germline values: CDR1 KGHSH, CDR2 LQKENI. V shed 3 bases and J shed 7 bases, with 13 bases lying between them. The CDR3 has 14 amino acids. Here the CDR3 DNA reads TGTGCCAGCTCACCCGGGGAGGGTGGCAACACCATATATTTT. This gives the protein CASSPGEGGNTIYF.

This sequence joins TRBV5-8 and TRBJ1-5; 8 bases line up with TRBD1. This CDR3 spans 15 amino acids. Trimming at V came to 7 bases and at J to 0 bases, leaving 6 bases not matched to a gene. Germline V gene data show CDR1 as SGHTS and CDR2 as YDEGEE. DNA for the CDR3: TGTGCCAGCCAGCGACAGGGGTCTAGCAATCAGCCCCAGCATTTT. Its protein is CASQRQGSSNQPQHF.

The chain links TRBV6-1 to TRBJ1-2; D is unclear. Germline CDR1 reads MNHNS; CDR2 reads SASEGT. The CDR3 has 15 residues. V lost 0 bases to trimming and J lost 8 bases, with 16 bases between them. CDR3 sequence: CASSEAWASAGGYTF. In DNA form, the CDR3 reads TGTGCCAGCAGTGAAGCGTGGGCCTCCGCTGGGGGCTACACCTTC.

The J gene is TRBJ1-5, the V gene TRBV7-8, with TRBD1 matching over 12 bases. The CDR3 extends over 17 amino acids. The germline V gene encodes CDR1 SGHVS and CDR2 FQNEAQ. V shed 3 bases, J shed 0 bases, and the junction held 3 bases outside the gene matches. CDR3 protein: CASSLGTGGYSNQPQHF. CDR3 nucleotides: TGTGCCAGCAGCTTGGGGACAGGGGGCTATAGCAATCAGCCCCAGCATTTT.

The rearrangement uses TRBV7-2 and TRBJ1-2; tentative D call: TRBD1 (6 bases). Per the germline V gene, CDR1 is SGHTA and CDR2 is FQGNSA. Trimming stripped 5 bases from V and 8 bases from J, with 24 bases between. The CDR3 runs 16 residues. The CDR3 DNA reads TGTGCCAGCAGCACTCCGGGGGGCGGCCCTTGGAGGGGCTACACCTTC. Its translation: CASSTPGGGPWRGYTF.

V and J are TRBV6-6 and TRBJ1-1, with D maybe TRBD1 (6 bases). Trimming pared 5 bases from V and 3 bases from J, leaving 10 bases between. Germline V gene lookup returns CDR1 MNHNY and CDR2 SVGAGI (reference sequence). The CDR3 consists of 13 residues. The CDR3 nucleotides read TGTGCCAGCAGTCGGGGGGCAGACACTGAAGCTTTCTTT. It encodes CASSRGADTEAFF.

In regard to this clone: Other nucleotide sequences from this sample produce the same CDR3. The chain employs TRBV20-1 and TRBJ1-2; D is possibly TRBD1 (5 bases). Per the germline V gene, CDR1 is DFQATT and CDR2 is SNEGSKA (reference sequence). Trimming took 3 bases from V and 4 from J, leaving 6 bases between them. The CDR3 sequence is 11 residues long. The CDR3 spells CSASTGYGYTF. The CDR3 DNA sequence: TGCAGTGCTAGCACAGGCTATGGCTACACCTTC.

The chain links TRBV16 to TRBJ1-1, with D maybe TRBD1 (6 bases). Trimming shortened V by 3 bases and J by 2 bases, and 10 bases separated the two germline ends. The CDR3 is made up of 14 amino acids. In germline, CDR1 is KGHSY, CDR2 FQNENV. Here the CDR3 reads CASSQGHQNTEAFF. For the CDR3, the DNA is TGTGCCAGCAGCCAGGGACACCAAAACACTGAAGCTTTCTTT.

As concerns this clone: Compared with germline, one end of the junction differs, possibly owing to a read error. V and J are TRBV18 and TRBJ1-1, with D perhaps matching TRBD1 (5 bases). The germline V gene has CDR1 KGHSH and CDR2 LQKENI. The CDR3 is made up of 14 amino acids. For the CDR3, the DNA is TGTGCCGGCTCACCCGTGGCGGGGGACACTGAAGCTTTCTTT. This sequence encodes CAGSPVAGDTEAFF.

The chain uses TRBV5-1 and TRBJ1-5; D remains unclear. V shed 4 bases and J shed 2 bases, with 10 bases lying between them. Germline loops: CDR1 SGHRS, CDR2 YFSETQ. The CDR3 runs to 14 residues. CDR3 residues: CASSPGNGNQPQHF. The CDR3, as DNA: TGCGCCAGCAGCCCCGGGAACGGCAATCAGCCCCAGCATTTT.

The V call is TRBV25-1, the J call TRBJ2-1; 11 bases fit TRBD2. This CDR3 has 17 amino acids. Germline loops: CDR1 MGHDK, CDR2 SYGVNS. Trimming cost V 5 bases and J 4 bases; bases outside gene matches: 10. CDR3 nucleotide sequence: TGTGCCAGCAGTTCTAGCGGGGGGACCCCTTGGTACAATGAGCAGTTCTTC. Amino acid sequence: CASSSSGGTPWYNEQFF.

The rearrangement uses TRBV7-2 and TRBJ1-3; D gene unclear. Trimming stripped 1 base from V and 7 bases from J, with 11 bases between. CDR3 length: 14 amino acids. Germline V CDR1 and CDR2: SGHTA, FQGNSA. CDR3 region: CASSLGPRGNTIYF. CDR3 coding DNA: TGTGCCAGCAGCTTAGGCCCTCGTGGCAACACCATATATTTT.

This clone turned up a few times. V is TRBV5-1 and J is TRBJ2-5; D possibly corresponds to TRBD1 (6 bases). The V gene's germline CDR1 is SGHRS and CDR2 YFSETQ. The CDR3 spans 14 residues. V was trimmed by 0 bases and J by 3 bases, leaving 9 bases between them. As DNA, the CDR3 is TGCGCCAGCAGCTTGGAAGGGGGTAAAGAGACCCAGTACTTC. Protein product: CASSLEGGKETQYF.

This chain uses TRBV5-6 with TRBJ1-4; tentatively, D is TRBD1 (6 bases). Trimming left V 4 bases short and J 2 bases short, with 15 bases between. Germline V gene lookup returns CDR1 SGHDT and CDR2 YYEEEE. The CDR3 is 16 amino acids. The CDR3 nucleotides are TGTGCCAGCAGCCTTCGGCCGGGACATACTAATGAAAAACTGTTTTTT. This sequence encodes CASSLRPGHTNEKLFF.

The rearrangement joins TRBV9 to TRBJ1-3; D might be TRBD1 (6 bases). The ends were cut back, 0 bases at V and 0 bases at J, with 10 bases in the middle. The CDR3 consists of 16 residues. Germline V gene sequence: CDR1 SGDLS, CDR2 YYNGEE. This chain's CDR3 is CASSVVGDISGNTIYF. The DNA for the CDR3 is TGTGCCAGCAGCGTAGTGGGGGACATCTCTGGAAACACCATATATTTT.

This clone has a handful of counts. The V gene is TRBV2, the J gene TRBJ2-7; D uncertain. The CDR3 has 12 amino acids. Trimming left V 4 bases short and J 0 bases short, with 4 bases between. The germline V gene has CDR1 SNHLY and CDR2 FYNNEI. Here the CDR3 DNA reads TGTGCCAGCAGTGTTAACTCCTACGAGCAGTACTTC. Protein product: CASSVNSYEQYF.

V and J are TRBV30 and TRBJ1-2; tentatively, D is TRBD1 (5 bases). V was pared by 4 bases and J by 8 bases, with 17 bases between. The length of the CDR3 is 13 residues. Germline V gene data show CDR1 as GTSNPN and CDR2 as SVGIG (reference sequence). The CDR3 nucleotides read TGTGCCTGGACCCTCCCTGGGGCGCGCGGCTACACCTTC. Amino acid sequence: CAWTLPGARGYTF.

The chain links TRBV19 to TRBJ1-5; D call uncertain. The V end lost 5 bases, the J end lost 2 bases, and 16 bases lay between the germline ends. Germline CDR1 LNHDA, CDR2 SQIVND (reference sequence). The CDR3 contains 16 residues. The chain's CDR3 is CASSGRSGSRNQPQHF. The CDR3 coding sequence is TGTGCCAGTAGTGGGCGCAGCGGGTCCCGCAATCAGCCCCAGCATTTT. The whole variable domain, remainder taken from reference TRBV19 and TRBJ1-5, is DGGITQSPKYLFRKEGQNVTLSCEQNLNHDAMYWYRQDPGQGLRLIYYSQIVNDFQKGDIAEGYSVSREKKESFPLTVTSAQKNPTAFYLCASSGRSGSRNQPQHFGDGTRLSIL.

The chain carries TRBV5-1 and TRBJ1-1, with 9 nucleotides matching TRBD1. This CDR3 contains 18 residues. The trim removed 5 bases at V and 1 base at J, leaving 15 bases unmatched. Germline CDR1 SGHRS, CDR2 YFSETQ. CDR3 DNA sequence: TGCGCCAGCAGACAGAGTTTAACAGGGGGCGCCGGGAACACTGAAGCTTTCTTT. Protein: CASRQSLTGGAGNTEAFF. The full variable domain, with the rest looked up from reference TRBV5-1 and TRBJ1-1, is KAGVTQTPRYLIKTRGQQVTLSCSPISGHRSVSWYQQTPGQGLQFLFEYFSETQRNKGNFPGRFSGRQFSNSRSEMNVSTLELGDSALYLCASRQSLTGGAGNTEAFFGQGTRLTVV.